The 4 T cell receptor beta chains reported below all come from one sample, sequenced in a study of blood T cell repertoires in COVID-19. TCRdb keeps only in-frame clones here, not all; method: immunoSEQ multiplex PCR. The data show under 200,000 clones, approximately 84% seen once. The sample was PBMCs or T cells enriched from blood (not recorded which). Receptors originate from a man over 45 who had recovered from COVID-19.

This clone occurred many times. The chain joins TRBV2 to TRBJ2-2; D is unresolved. Germline loops: CDR1 SNHLY, CDR2 FYNNEI. The CDR3 consists of 13 residues. V dropped 4 bases and J dropped 3 bases, with 6 bases sitting between them. The CDR3 reads CASSVRDTGELFF. CDR3 DNA: TGTGCCAGCAGTGTCCGGGACACCGGGGAGCTGTTTTTT.

The chain employs TRBV29-1 and TRBJ1-2; D is perhaps TRBD1 (6 bases). The CDR3 spans 11 residues. V lost 4 bases, J lost 8 bases, and 11 bases lay in between. CDR1 and CDR2 (germline): SQVTM, ANQGSEA. Here the CDR3 reads CSVGGQSGYTF. CDR3 bases: TGCAGCGTTGGAGGACAGAGCGGCTACACCTTC.

The chain recombines TRBV2 with TRBJ1-1; D is unclear. From germline, CDR1 is SNHLY and CDR2 FYNNEI. CDR3 size: 10 residues. V was trimmed by 6 bases and J by 7 bases, leaving 6 bases between them. Here the CDR3 reads CASRGIEAFF. DNA for the CDR3: TGTGCCAGCAGGGGCATTGAAGCTTTCTTT.

This clone was seen just once. CDR3 sequence reads: CASGGLGVADTQYF. The DNA of the CDR3 is TGTGCCTCAGGGGGACTGGGAGTGGCAGATACGCAGTATTTT. V is TRBV30 and J is TRBJ2-3; the D gene is possibly TRBD1 (7 bases). This CDR3 contains 14 residues. Germline-derived CDR1 and CDR2 are GTSNPN and SVGIG (reference sequence). V lost 7 bases and J 4 bases, leaving 18 bases between the germline ends.